The clone carrying this TCR beta chain was counted at least ten times. Its cognate antigen is unknown. V shed 2 bases and J shed 1 base, with 8 bases lying between them. Germline values: CDR1 SGHRS, CDR2 YFSETQ. This CDR3 comprises 14 residues. This entry belongs to a study of CD8+CD57+ T cells in acquired aplastic anemia. Study outcomes and limitations: Shared by patients and controls, nearly 30 CD8+ CDR3s were abundant in patients.

Genomic DNA provided the template from which TCR beta VDJ and CDR3 profiles were obtained. TCRdb independently ran MiXCR on the reads; one entry per CDR3 protein. The sample records 310,000 or so distinct CDR3 sequences, 56% being singletons. Sequencing involved patients with CD8+CD57+ cell expansion previously shown by flow cytometry. Every patient was diagnosed with severe acquired aplastic anemia. Input material: sorted CD4+, CD8+, or CD8+CD57+ T cells (not recorded which) from PBMCs. This chain links TRBV5-1 with TRBJ2-3; D call uncertain. This sequence originates from a human donor with aplastic anemia. The CDR3 reads CASSLLQGTDTQYF. The CDR3 nucleotides are TGCGCCAGCAGCTTACTCCAAGGCACAGATACGCAGTATTTT.